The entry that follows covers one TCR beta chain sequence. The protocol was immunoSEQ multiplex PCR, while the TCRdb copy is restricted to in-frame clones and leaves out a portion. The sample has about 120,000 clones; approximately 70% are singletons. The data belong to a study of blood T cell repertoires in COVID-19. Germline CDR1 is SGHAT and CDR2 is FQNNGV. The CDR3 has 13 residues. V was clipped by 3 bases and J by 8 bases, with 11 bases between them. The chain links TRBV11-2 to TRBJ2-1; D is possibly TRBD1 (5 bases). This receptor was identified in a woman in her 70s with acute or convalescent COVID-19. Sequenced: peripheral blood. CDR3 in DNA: TGTGCCAGCAGCTTGGTAGGGGCCCATGAGCAGTTCTTC. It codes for CASSLVGAHEQFF.